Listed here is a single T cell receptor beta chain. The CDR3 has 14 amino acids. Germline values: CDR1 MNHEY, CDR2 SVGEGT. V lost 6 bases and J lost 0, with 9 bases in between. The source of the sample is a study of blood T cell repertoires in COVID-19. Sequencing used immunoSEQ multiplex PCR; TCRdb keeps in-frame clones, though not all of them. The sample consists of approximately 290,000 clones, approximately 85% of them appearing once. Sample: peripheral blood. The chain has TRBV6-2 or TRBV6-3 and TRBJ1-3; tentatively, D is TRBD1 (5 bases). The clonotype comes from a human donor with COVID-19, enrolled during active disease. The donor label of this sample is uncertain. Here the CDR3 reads CASSPDSSGNTIYF. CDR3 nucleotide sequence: TGTGCCAGCAGCCCCGACAGCTCTGGAAACACCATATATTTT.